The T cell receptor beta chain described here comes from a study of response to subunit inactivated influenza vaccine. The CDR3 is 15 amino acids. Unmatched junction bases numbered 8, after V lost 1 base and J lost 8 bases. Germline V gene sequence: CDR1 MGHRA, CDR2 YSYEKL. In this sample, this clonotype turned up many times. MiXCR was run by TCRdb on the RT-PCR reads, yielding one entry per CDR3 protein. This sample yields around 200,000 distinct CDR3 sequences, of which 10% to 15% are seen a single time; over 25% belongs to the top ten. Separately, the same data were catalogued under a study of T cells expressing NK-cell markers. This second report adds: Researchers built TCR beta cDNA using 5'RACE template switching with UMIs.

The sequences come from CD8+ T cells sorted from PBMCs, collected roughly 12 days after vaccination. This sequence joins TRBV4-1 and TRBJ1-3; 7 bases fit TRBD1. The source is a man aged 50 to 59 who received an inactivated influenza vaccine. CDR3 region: CASSQVETGMDTIYF. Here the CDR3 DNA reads TGCGCCAGCAGCCAAGTTGAGACAGGGATGGACACCATATATTTT.